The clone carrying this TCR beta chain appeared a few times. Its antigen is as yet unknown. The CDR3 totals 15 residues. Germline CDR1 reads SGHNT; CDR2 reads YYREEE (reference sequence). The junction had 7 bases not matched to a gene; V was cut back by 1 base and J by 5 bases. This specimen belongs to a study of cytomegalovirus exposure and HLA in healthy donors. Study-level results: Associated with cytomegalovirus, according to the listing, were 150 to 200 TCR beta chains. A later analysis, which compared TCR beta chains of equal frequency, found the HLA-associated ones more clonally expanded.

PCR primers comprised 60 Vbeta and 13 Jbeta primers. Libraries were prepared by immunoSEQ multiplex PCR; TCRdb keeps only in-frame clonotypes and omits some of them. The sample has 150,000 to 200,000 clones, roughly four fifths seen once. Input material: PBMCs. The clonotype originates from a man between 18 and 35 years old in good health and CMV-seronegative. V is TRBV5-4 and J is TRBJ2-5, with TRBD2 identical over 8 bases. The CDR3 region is CASSLPSGYPETQYF. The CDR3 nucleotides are TGTGCCAGCAGCTTGCCTAGCGGGTACCCGGAGACCCAGTACTTC.